What follows are 10 T cell receptor beta chains derived from one specimen sequenced in a study of blood T cell repertoires in COVID-19. Profiled with immunoSEQ multiplex PCR; TCRdb holds only in-frame clones, not every one. The table shows 190,000 or so clones, with 70% to 90% occurring only once. Sequenced input: PBMCs or T cells enriched from blood (not recorded which). The receptors stem from a man aged 25-45 years who had recovered from COVID-19.

Here the CDR3 DNA reads TGTGCCAGCAGTTCCACCGGGACAGGGGGTCTTTACGAGCAGTACTTC. It is translated as CASSSTGTGGLYEQYF. The chain recombines TRBV28 with TRBJ2-7, with TRBD1 identical over 11 bases. Germline V gene sequence: CDR1 MDHEN, CDR2 SYDVKM. The CDR3 contains 16 residues. After removal of 4 bases from V and 4 bases from J, the junction contained 9 bases not matched to a gene.

This sequence joins TRBV30 and TRBJ2-3, with D possibly TRBD2 on 6 matching bases. This CDR3 has 14 residues. The germline V and J ends were trimmed by 2 bases and 2 bases, with 11 bases remaining between them. Germline CDR1 reads GTSNPN; CDR2 reads SVGIG (reference sequence). The CDR3 loop reads CAWSYERVTDTQYF. CDR3 nucleotides: TGTGCCTGGAGTTACGAGCGGGTCACAGATACGCAGTATTTT.

The chain is built from TRBV27 and TRBJ2-1, with 11 positions matching TRBD2. In germline, CDR1 is MNHEY, CDR2 SMNVEV (reference sequence). V shed 2 bases and J 2 bases; nucleotides not matched to a gene: 2. This CDR3 is 16 amino acids long. As DNA, the CDR3 is TGTGCCAGCAGTTTAGGGACTAGCGGAACCTACAATGAGCAGTTCTTC. This encodes CASSLGTSGTYNEQFF.

V and J are TRBV19 and TRBJ2-7; no definite D call. Per germline, CDR1 LNHDA and CDR2 SQIVND (reference sequence). V was pared by 6 bases and J by 2 bases, with 14 bases between. The CDR3 runs to 14 residues. DNA for the CDR3: TGTGCCAGTAGAGTGTGGCTAGTGGCCTACGAGCAGTACTTC. Translating it yields CASRVWLVAYEQYF.

V and J are TRBV18 and TRBJ2-4, with 7 bases identical to TRBD2. Looked up from germline, CDR1 is KGHSH and CDR2 is LQKENI. CDR3 length: 15 amino acids. After removal of 0 bases from V and 4 bases from J, the junction contained 3 bases not matched to a gene. The CDR3 DNA is TGTGCCAGCTCACCACCGTCACTAGCGAAAAACATTCAGTACTTC. It codes for CASSPPSLAKNIQYF.

The chain carries TRBV7-9 and TRBJ1-2; D gene uncertain. Per germline, CDR1 SEHNR and CDR2 FQNEAQ (reference sequence). The V gene lost 1 base and the J gene lost 8 bases, with 8 bases spanning the gap. The CDR3 totals 12 residues. In DNA, the CDR3 is TGTGCCAGCAGCTTAGTCAGTTGGGGCTACACCTTC. This encodes CASSLVSWGYTF.

This rearrangement joins TRBV5-1 to TRBJ2-5, with D unclear. CDR1 and CDR2 from the germline V gene are SGHRS and YFSETQ. The length of the CDR3 is 12 residues. V lost 2 bases and J lost 4, with 6 bases in between. The DNA of the CDR3 is TGCGCCAGCAGCTTACCCGGAGAGACCCAGTACTTC. Encoded protein: CASSLPGETQYF.

The chain couples TRBV13 to TRBJ1-2; 7 nucleotides agree with TRBD1. Per the germline V gene, CDR1 is PRHDT and CDR2 is FYEKMQ (reference sequence). The ends lost 1 base at V and 0 bases at J; junction bases unmatched: 5. The CDR3 spans 16 residues. CDR3 DNA sequence: TGTGCCAGCAGCTTAGAGGGACAGCCTGCTAACTATGGCTACACCTTC. This sequence encodes CASSLEGQPANYGYTF.

V is TRBV19 and J is TRBJ1-1; 8 bases agree with TRBD1. Germline assignment: CDR1 LNHDA and CDR2 SQIVND (reference sequence). There are 14 residues in the CDR3. V lost 4 bases and J lost 5; bases outside the gene matches: 6. The CDR3 region has the DNA TGTGCCAGTAGTACCCAACAGGGGGGGACTGAAGCTTTCTTT. This codes for CASSTQQGGTEAFF.

The chain recombines TRBV4-1 with TRBJ1-6; 8 bases are shared with TRBD1. V was clipped by 0 bases and J by 5 bases; unmatched bases: 3. The CDR3 sequence is 16 residues long. Germline V gene data show CDR1 as MGHRA and CDR2 as YSYEKL. The CDR3 spells CASSQDRGLNNSPLHF. Here the CDR3 DNA reads TGCGCCAGCAGCCAAGACAGGGGGCTAAATAATTCACCCCTCCACTTT.